Each of the 8 T cell receptor beta chains below was sequenced from the same sample in a study of cytomegalovirus exposure and HLA in healthy donors. PCR was performed using 60 Vbeta and 13 Jbeta primers. The method was immunoSEQ multiplex PCR; TCRdb's version includes in-frame clones alone and lacks a portion of them. The sample lists roughly 150,000 clones; roughly three quarters were seen once. Sequenced sample: PBMCs. Receptors originate from a man between 25 and 39 years old in good health and CMV-seronegative.

The chain combines TRBV7-2 with TRBJ2-3; D is uncertain. The CDR3 totals 16 residues. V lost 0 bases and J 1 base, leaving 11 bases between the germline ends. Germline V gene sequence: CDR1 SGHTA, CDR2 FQGNSA. CDR3 residues: CASSLAARSGTDTQYF. The CDR3 nucleotides read TGTGCCAGCAGCTTAGCCGCGAGGAGTGGCACAGATACGCAGTATTTT.

This chain links TRBV5-5 with TRBJ2-7; 7 bases map to TRBD1. Germline CDR1 and CDR2: SGHKS and YYEKEE (reference sequence). The CDR3 is 15 amino acids. With 1 base clipped from V and 2 bases from J, the junction kept 6 bases outside the gene matches. As DNA, the CDR3 is TGTGCCAGCAGCTTGACAGGGGTAGAGGCCTACGAGCAGTACTTC. Translating gives CASSLTGVEAYEQYF.

The CDR3 region is CASQAREKTQYF. The CDR3 DNA sequence: TGTGCCAGCCAGGCCAGGGAAAAGACCCAGTACTTC. This chain uses TRBV7-9 with TRBJ2-5; TRBD1 is a possible D gene (5 bases). V shed 8 bases and J shed 6 bases, with 13 bases lying between them. CDR3 size: 12 residues. Germline V gives CDR1 SEHNR, CDR2 FQNEAQ (reference sequence).

The chain couples TRBV28 to TRBJ1-1; 7 bases line up with TRBD1. The junction had 12 bases not matched to a gene; V was cut back by 1 base and J by 10 bases. The CDR3 length is 15 residues. Looked up from germline, CDR1 is MDHEN and CDR2 is SYDVKM. The CDR3 sequence is CASSLYRGGEPRAFF. Written as DNA, the CDR3 is TGTGCCAGCAGTTTATACAGGGGTGGGGAACCCAGAGCTTTCTTT. Supplemented by reference TRBV28 and TRBJ1-1, the full variable domain reads DVKVTQSSRYLVKRTGEKVFLECVQDMDHENMFWYRQDPGLGLRLIYFSYDVKMKEKGDIPEGYSVSREKKERFSLILESASTNQTSMYLCASSLYRGGEPRAFFGQGTRLTVV.

The chain combines TRBV7-2 with TRBJ2-5; 8 nucleotides line up with TRBD1. The CDR3 totals 14 residues. Germline lookup yields CDR1 SGHTA and CDR2 FQGNSA. J lost 7 bases, V lost 3 bases, and 7 bases had no gene match. CDR3 bases: TGTGCCAGCAGCTTGGGGACAGGTCCTAGGACCCAGTACTTC. Translated, it gives CASSLGTGPRTQYF.

This clone has only a few counts. CDR3 loop: CASSLTVLNEQFF. The CDR3 DNA is TGTGCCAGCAGTTTAACGGTGTTAAATGAGCAGTTCTTC. This rearrangement joins TRBV28 to TRBJ2-1; D call uncertain. This CDR3 is 13 amino acids long. Germline V gene data show CDR1 as MDHEN and CDR2 as SYDVKM. Trimming took 2 bases from V and 7 from J, leaving 9 bases between them.

This chain connects TRBV5-4 to TRBJ2-5; 8 nucleotides match TRBD2. CDR3 length equals 14 residues. In germline, CDR1 is SGHNT, CDR2 YYREEE (reference sequence). V lost 4 bases to trimming and J lost 5 bases; unmatched junction nucleotides: 7. The CDR3 sequence: CASSLLSSGETQYF. DNA of the CDR3: TGTGCCAGCAGCCTTCTTTCTAGCGGGGAGACCCAGTACTTC. The full variable domain, in which reference TRBV5-4 and TRBJ2-5 provide the parts outside the CDR3, is ETGVTQSPTHLIKTRGQQVTLRCSSQSGHNTVSWYQQALGQGPQFIFQYYREEENGRGNFPPRFSGLQFPNYSSELNVNALELDDSALYLCASSLLSSGETQYFGPGTRLLVL.

This clone was seen only once. The gene calls are TRBV11-2 and TRBJ1-1; TRBD1 might be the D (5 bases). V was shortened by 2 bases and J by 5 bases, with 18 bases between the two germline ends. This CDR3 has 16 residues. CDR1 SGHAT and CDR2 FQNNGV come from the germline V gene. The CDR3 DNA follows: TGTGCCAGCAGCTTAATCCGGGGGAAGGGGCGGACTGAAGCTTTCTTT. This sequence encodes CASSLIRGKGRTEAFF.